These T cell receptor beta chains were read from a single sample in a study of post-analysis software for immune sequencing data. TCRdb passed the PCR reads through MiXCR, listing each CDR3 protein once. The sample has 650,000 to 850,000 distinct CDR3 sequences, approximately 50% seen once. The material sequenced was blood. These receptors came from a girl aged 10-17 years with multiple sclerosis. Each CDR3 is given with its conserved first and last residue. A D gene is named only where the DNA matches it firmly. Clone size is stated in some rows and not others, as once, few, many or a class when expanded.

v_gene,d_gene,abundance,j_gene,CDR3nt,CDR3aa
TRBV20-1,NA,few,TRBJ1-6,TGCAGTGCTAGAGCCCCGGGCGGCGGGAATTCACCCCTCCACTTT,CSARAPGGGNSPLHF
TRBV7-8,TRBD2,NA,TRBJ2-7,TGTGCCAGCAGCTTCCGGACTAGCGGGAGGGCGCGGGACTACGAGCAGTACTTC,CASSFRTSGRARDYEQYF
TRBV7-9,TRBD1,many,TRBJ2-5,TGTGCCAGCAGCCCGACAGGGAACCAAGAGACCCAGTACTTC,CASSPTGNQETQYF
TRBV20-1,TRBD2,few,TRBJ2-4,TGCAGTGCTAGCCGCGGGGAGGGGTGGGCCAAAAACATTCAGTACTTC,CSASRGEGWAKNIQYF
TRBV20-1,TRBD1,NA,TRBJ2-7,TGCAATGCGAGCGGGACAGGGGACGGTCGCTACGAGCAGTACTTC,CNASGTGDGRYEQYF
TRBV4-1,NA,NA,TRBJ2-4,TGCGCCAGCAGTCCCGGCCCGGCGGGCGGGACTGGGGCCAAAAACATTCAGTACTTC,CASSPGPAGGTGAKNIQYF
TRBV5-1,TRBD1,NA,TRBJ2-5,TGCGCCAGCAGCCCACAACTGACAGGGCCGATGGAGACCCAGTACTTC,CASSPQLTGPMETQYF
TRBV12-3/TRBV12-4,TRBD1,NA,TRBJ2-3,TGTGCCAGCAGTCCGCCGGGACAGGGCGATACGCAGTATTTT,CASSPPGQGDTQYF
TRBV5-1,NA,NA,TRBJ2-7,TGCGCCAGCAGCCCCGATAGCGGACAGACATACGAGCAGTACTTC,CASSPDSGQTYEQYF
TRBV11-1,TRBD1,few,TRBJ1-4,TGTGCCAGCAGCCGGGGACAGGGGAATGAAAAACTGTTTTTT,CASSRGQGNEKLFF